Detailed here is one TCR beta chain. This sample was taken from a study of technical replicates of blood from a few donors. Generated by immunoSEQ multiplex PCR, the TCRdb table keeps only in-frame clones and is missing some. The sample records 75,000 to 90,000 clones, approximately 90% being singletons. The TCR was taken from a human donor in good health. The specimen was T cells isolated from PBMCs.

The CDR3 bases are TGTGCCAGCAGCCAAGGAGGGTGGTATAGCACTGAAGCTTTCTTT. Protein sequence: CASSQGGWYSTEAFF. J is TRBJ1-1 and V is TRBV14, with unresolved D. Germline CDR1 SGHDN, CDR2 FVKESK. The germline V and J ends were trimmed by 1 base and 4 bases, with 13 bases remaining between them. This CDR3 spans 15 amino acids.